These T cell receptor beta chains were read from a single sample in a study of T cells in Graves' hyperthyroidism and ophthalmopathy. TCRdb re-called the multiplex PCR reads with MiXCR, one entry per CDR3 protein. Counted here are 300,000 to 400,000 distinct CDR3 sequences, roughly 18% occurring once; the ten biggest clones make up under 55%. The sample comprised blood. The receptors here all came from a woman aged 45-65 years with Graves' hyperthyroidism. CDR3s leave out the opening cysteine and the closing phenylalanine or tryptophan. Fields, in order: CDR3 protein, CDR3 length, J gene, D gene, V gene. The D gene is left open where the match is weak.

CDR3aa: ASSPGVYEQY; len: 10; j_gene: TRBJ2-7; d_gene: .; v_gene: TRBV11-2
CDR3aa: ATQENTEAF; len: 9; j_gene: TRBJ1-1; d_gene: .; v_gene: TRBV28
CDR3aa: ASSKSGAMNTEAF; len: 13; j_gene: TRBJ1-1; d_gene: .; v_gene: TRBV6-1
CDR3aa: ASKVGRDNEQF; len: 11; j_gene: TRBJ2-1; d_gene: .; v_gene: TRBV28
CDR3aa: ASSIRRTGSSFLSGANVLT; len: 19; j_gene: TRBJ2-6; d_gene: .; v_gene: TRBV19
CDR3aa: ASSPPFGGRETQY; len: 13; j_gene: TRBJ2-5; d_gene: .; v_gene: TRBV27
CDR3aa: ASSASGWETQY; len: 11; j_gene: TRBJ2-5; d_gene: .; v_gene: TRBV12-3/TRBV12-4
CDR3aa: AWIRSSRTEAF; len: 11; j_gene: TRBJ1-1; d_gene: .; v_gene: TRBV30
CDR3aa: ANTRGETQY; len: 9; j_gene: TRBJ2-5; d_gene: .; v_gene: TRBV2
CDR3aa: ASSSLAGDEQY; len: 11; j_gene: TRBJ2-7; d_gene: .; v_gene: TRBV5-1
CDR3aa: SARDGSNQPQH; len: 11; j_gene: TRBJ1-5; d_gene: .; v_gene: TRBV20-1
CDR3aa: ASSLEAGGYTGELF; len: 14; j_gene: TRBJ2-2; d_gene: TRBD1; v_gene: TRBV5-1
CDR3aa: ASSFREKRNEQF; len: 12; j_gene: TRBJ2-1; d_gene: .; v_gene: TRBV27
CDR3aa: ASSFDRYRTEQF; len: 12; j_gene: TRBJ2-1; d_gene: .; v_gene: TRBV11-3
CDR3aa: ASSYDRGDAF; len: 10; j_gene: TRBJ1-1; d_gene: TRBD1; v_gene: TRBV5-1